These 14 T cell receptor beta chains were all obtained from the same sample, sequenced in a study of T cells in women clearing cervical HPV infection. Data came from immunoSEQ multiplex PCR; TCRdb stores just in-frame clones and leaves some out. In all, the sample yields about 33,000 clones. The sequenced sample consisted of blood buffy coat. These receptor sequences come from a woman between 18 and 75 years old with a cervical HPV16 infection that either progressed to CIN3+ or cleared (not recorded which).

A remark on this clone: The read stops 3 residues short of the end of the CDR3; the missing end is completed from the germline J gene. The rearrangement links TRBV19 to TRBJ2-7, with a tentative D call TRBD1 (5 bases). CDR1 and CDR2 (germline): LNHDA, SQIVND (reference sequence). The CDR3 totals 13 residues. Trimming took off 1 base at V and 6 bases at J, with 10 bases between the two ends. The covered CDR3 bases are TGTGCCAGTAGTATAGGGGTAGGGGTCGAG. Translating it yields CASSIGVGVE. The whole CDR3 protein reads CASSIGVGVEQYF.

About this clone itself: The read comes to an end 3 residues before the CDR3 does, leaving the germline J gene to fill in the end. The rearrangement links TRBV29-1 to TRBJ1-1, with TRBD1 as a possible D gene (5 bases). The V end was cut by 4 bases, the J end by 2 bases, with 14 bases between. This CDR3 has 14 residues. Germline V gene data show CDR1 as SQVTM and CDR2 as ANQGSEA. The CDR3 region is CSVVLGGHNTEAFF. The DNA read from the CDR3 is TGCAGCGTTGTCTTGGGTGGACATAACACTGAA.

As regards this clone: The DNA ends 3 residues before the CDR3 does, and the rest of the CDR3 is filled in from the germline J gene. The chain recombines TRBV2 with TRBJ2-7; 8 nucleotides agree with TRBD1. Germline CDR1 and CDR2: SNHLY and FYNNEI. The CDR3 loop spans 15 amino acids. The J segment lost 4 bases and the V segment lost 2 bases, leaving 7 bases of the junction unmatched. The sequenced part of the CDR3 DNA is TGTGCCAGCAGTGAAACGACAGGGGACTCTTACGAG. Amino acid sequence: CASSETTGDSYE. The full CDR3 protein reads CASSETTGDSYEQYF.

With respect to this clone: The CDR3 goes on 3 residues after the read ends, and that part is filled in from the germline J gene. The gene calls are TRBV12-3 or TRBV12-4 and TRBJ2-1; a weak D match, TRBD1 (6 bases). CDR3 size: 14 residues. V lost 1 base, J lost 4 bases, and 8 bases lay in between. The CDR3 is CASSLDREYNEQFF. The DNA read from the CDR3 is TGTGCCAGCAGTTTAGACAGGGAGTACAATGAG.

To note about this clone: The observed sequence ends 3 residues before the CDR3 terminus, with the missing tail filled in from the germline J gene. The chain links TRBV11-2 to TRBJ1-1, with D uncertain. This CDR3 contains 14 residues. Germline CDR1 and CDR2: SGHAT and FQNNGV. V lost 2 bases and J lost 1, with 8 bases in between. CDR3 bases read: TGTGCCAGCAGCTTACGGGCGGGGAACACTGAA. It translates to CASSLRAGNTE. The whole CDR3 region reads CASSLRAGNTEAFF.

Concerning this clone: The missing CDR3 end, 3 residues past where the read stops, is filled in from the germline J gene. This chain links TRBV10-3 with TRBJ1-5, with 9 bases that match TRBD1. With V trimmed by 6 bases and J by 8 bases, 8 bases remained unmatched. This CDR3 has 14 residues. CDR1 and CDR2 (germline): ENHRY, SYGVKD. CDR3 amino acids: CAISVTGGQEPQHF. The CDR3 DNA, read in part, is TGTGCCATCAGCGTTACAGGGGGCCAAGAGCCC.

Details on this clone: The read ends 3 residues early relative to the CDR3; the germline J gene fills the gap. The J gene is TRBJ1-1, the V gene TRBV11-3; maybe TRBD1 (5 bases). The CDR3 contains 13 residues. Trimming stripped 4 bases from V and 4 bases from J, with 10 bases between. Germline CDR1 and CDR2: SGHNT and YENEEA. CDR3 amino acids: CASSWGGSTEAFF. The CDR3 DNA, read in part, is TGTGCCAGCAGCTGGGGGGGGAGCACTGAA.

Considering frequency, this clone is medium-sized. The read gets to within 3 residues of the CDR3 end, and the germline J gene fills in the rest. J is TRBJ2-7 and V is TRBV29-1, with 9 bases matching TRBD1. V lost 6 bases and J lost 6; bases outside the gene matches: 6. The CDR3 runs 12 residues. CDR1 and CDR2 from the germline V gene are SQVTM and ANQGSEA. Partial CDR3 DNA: TGCAGCGTAATAACAGGGGGCGGCGAG. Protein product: CSVITGGGE. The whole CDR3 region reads CSVITGGGEQYF.

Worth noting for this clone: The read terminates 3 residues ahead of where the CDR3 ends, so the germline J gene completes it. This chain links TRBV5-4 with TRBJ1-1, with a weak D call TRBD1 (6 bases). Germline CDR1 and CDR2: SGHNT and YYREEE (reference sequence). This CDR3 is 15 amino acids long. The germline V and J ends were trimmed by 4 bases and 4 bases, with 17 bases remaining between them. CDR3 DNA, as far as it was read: TGTGCCAGCAGCCTCCCCGGGGGGGCTGGCACTGAA. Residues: CASSLPGGAGTE. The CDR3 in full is CASSLPGGAGTEAFF. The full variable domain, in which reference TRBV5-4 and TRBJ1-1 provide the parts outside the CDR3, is ETGVTQSPTHLIKTRGQQVTLRCSSQSGHNTVSWYQQALGQGPQFIFQYYREEENGRGNFPPRFSGLQFPNYSSELNVNALELDDSALYLCASSLPGGAGTEAFFGQGTRLTVV.

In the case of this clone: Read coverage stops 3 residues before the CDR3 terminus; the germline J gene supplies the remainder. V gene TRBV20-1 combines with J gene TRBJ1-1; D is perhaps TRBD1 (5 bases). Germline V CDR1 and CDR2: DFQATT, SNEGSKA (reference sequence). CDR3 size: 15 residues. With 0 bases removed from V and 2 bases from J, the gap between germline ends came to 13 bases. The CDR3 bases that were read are TGCAGTGCTAGAGATACCCAGGGCCTTAACACTGAA. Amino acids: CSARDTQGLNTE. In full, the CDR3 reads CSARDTQGLNTEAFF.

The CDR3 sequence is CASSIMAADSGSYQPQHF. The covered CDR3 bases are TGTGCCAGTAGTATAATGGCCGCGGACAGCGGCTCATATCAGCCC. The rearrangement links TRBV19 to TRBJ1-5, with TRBD1 as a possible D gene (6 bases). The observed sequence ends 3 residues before the CDR3 terminus, with the missing tail filled in from the germline J gene. This CDR3 spans 18 amino acids. Trimming left V 2 bases short and J 5 bases short, with 22 bases between. Looked up from germline, CDR1 is LNHDA and CDR2 is SQIVND (reference sequence). Variable domain in full (rest from reference TRBV19 and TRBJ1-5): DGGITQSPKYLFRKEGQNVTLSCEQNLNHDAMYWYRQDPGQGLRLIYYSQIVNDFQKGDIAEGYSVSREKKESFPLTVTSAQKNPTAFYLCASSIMAADSGSYQPQHFGDGTRLSIL.

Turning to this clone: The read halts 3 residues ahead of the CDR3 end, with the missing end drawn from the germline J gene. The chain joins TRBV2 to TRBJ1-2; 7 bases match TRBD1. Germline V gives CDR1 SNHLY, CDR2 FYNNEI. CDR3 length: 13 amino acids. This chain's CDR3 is CASKGTVAYDYTF. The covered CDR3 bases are TGTGCCAGCAAAGGGACAGTTGCCTACGAC.

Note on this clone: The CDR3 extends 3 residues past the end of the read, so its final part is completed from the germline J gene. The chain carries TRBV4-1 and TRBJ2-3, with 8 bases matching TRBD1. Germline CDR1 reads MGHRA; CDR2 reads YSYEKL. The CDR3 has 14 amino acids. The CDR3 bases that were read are TGCGCCAGCAGCCCTTCCACAGGGGGGCAGCCG. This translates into CASSPSTGGQP. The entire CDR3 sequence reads CASSPSTGGQPQYF.

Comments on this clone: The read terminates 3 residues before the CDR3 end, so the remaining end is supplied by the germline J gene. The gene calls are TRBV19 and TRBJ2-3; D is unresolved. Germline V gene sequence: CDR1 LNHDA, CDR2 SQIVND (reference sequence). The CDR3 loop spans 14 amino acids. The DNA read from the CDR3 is TGTGCCAGTAGTACCGCGTTGGGCCGCGAGACG. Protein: CASSTALGRET. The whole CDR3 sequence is CASSTALGRETQYF.